The T cell receptor beta chain under discussion was sequenced for a study of blood T cells in healthy people across ages. Primed by a sample-barcoded 5' primer and a J-beta primer mix, a second PCR proceeded for about 7 to 11 cycles. One entry per CDR3 protein results from TCRdb running MiXCR on the 5' RACE reads. The sample yields 450,000 to 600,000 distinct CDR3 sequences, about 26% seen once. This sample also belongs to another study, concerning T cells of mothers and their children.

The sequence was obtained from a boy younger than 10 in good health. Sequenced sample: blood.

The CDR3 region is CASSVDRWGDQETQYF. CDR3 DNA sequence: TGTGCCAGCAGCGTAGATCGGTGGGGCGACCAAGAGACCCAGTACTTC. The chain uses TRBV9 and TRBJ2-5; possibly TRBD1 for D (5 bases). Germline lookup yields CDR1 SGDLS and CDR2 YYNGEE. V lost 0 bases to trimming and J lost 0 bases, with 12 bases between them. The CDR3 contains 16 residues.